This entry lists 2 T cell receptor beta chains sequenced from one sample in a study of cytomegalovirus exposure and HLA in healthy donors (TCRdb year 2017). Library preparation was by the immunoSEQ multiplex PCR assay. A mixture of 60 forward primers for TCR Vbeta segments and 13 reverse primers for TCR Jbeta segments was used in the multiplex PCR. As stored in TCRdb, this immuneACCESS dataset retains in-frame rearrangements with V and J assigned. A fraction of the clones does not appear; measured against another copy, unresolved V genes explain less than half of the discrepancy, and the remainder lacks a known reason. Within this sample are about 130,000 clones, with roughly four fifths of them counted one time only. Less than 1.5% of the sample lies in the top ten. The sequencing sample was made of PBMCs. All receptors come from a girl aged 2 to 10 in good health and CMV-seronegative.

V gene TRBV25-1 combines with J gene TRBJ2-5, with a weak D call TRBD1 (6 bases). Germline V gene data show CDR1 as MGHDK and CDR2 as SYGVNS. There are 13 residues in the CDR3. Trimming cost V 4 bases and J 4 bases, with 10 bases left between them. The CDR3 DNA sequence: TGTGCCAGCAGTGCAGGGGTCGGAGAGACCCAGTACTTC. Amino acids: CASSAGVGETQYF. Full variable domain (missing parts from reference TRBV25-1 and TRBJ2-5): EADIYQTPRYLVIGTGKKITLECSQTMGHDKMYWYQQDPGMELHLIHYSYGVNSTEKGDLSSESTVSRIRTEHFPLTLESARPSHTSQYLCASSAGVGETQYFGPGTRLLVL.

The V gene is TRBV27, the J gene TRBJ2-5; a possible D gene is TRBD2 (5 bases). This CDR3 contains 13 residues. V was cut by 5 bases and J by 5 bases, with 12 bases left in between. CDR1 and CDR2 (germline): MNHEY, SMNVEV (reference sequence). The CDR3 DNA is TGTGCCAGCAGTCTAGCAGGAGGCGAGACCCAGTACTTC. The encoded protein is CASSLAGGETQYF.